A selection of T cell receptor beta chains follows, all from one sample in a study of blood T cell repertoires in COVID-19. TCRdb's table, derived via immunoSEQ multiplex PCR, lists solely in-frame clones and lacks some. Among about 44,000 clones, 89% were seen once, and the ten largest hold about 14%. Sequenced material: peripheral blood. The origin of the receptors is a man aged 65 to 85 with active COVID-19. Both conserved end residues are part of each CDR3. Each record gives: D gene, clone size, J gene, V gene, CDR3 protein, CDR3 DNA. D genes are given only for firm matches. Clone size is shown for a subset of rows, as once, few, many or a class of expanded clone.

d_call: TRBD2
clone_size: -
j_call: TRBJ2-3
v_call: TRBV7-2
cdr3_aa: CASSARTSGGTDTQYF
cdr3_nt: TGTGCCAGCAGCGCGCGGACTAGCGGGGGCACAGATACGCAGTATTTT

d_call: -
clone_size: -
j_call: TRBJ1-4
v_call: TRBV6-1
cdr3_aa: CASSVFTGNLPNEKLFF
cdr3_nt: TGTGCCAGCAGTGTATTTACAGGGAACCTCCCTAATGAAAAACTGTTTTTT

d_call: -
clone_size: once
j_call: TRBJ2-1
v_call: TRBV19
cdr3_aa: CASSIDGISYNEQFF
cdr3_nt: TGTGCCAGTAGTATAGACGGGATCTCCTACAATGAGCAGTTCTTC

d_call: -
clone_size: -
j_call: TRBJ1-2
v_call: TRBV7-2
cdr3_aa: CASSLAFQGYGYTF
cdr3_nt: TGTGCCAGCAGCTTAGCCTTTCAGGGGTATGGCTACACCTTC

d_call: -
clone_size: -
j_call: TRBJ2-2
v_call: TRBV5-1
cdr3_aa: CASSLLPGHANTGELFF
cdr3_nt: TGCGCCAGCAGCTTGCTCCCAGGGCACGCGAACACCGGGGAGCTGTTTTTT

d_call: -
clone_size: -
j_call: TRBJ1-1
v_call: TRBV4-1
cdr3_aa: CASSQERLGTEAFF
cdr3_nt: TGCGCCAGCAGCCAGGAAAGACTCGGAACTGAAGCTTTCTTT

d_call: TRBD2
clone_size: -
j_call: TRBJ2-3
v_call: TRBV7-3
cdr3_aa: CASSLNSGGATDTQYF
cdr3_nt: TGTGCCAGCAGCTTAAATAGCGGGGGGGCAACAGATACGCAGTATTTT

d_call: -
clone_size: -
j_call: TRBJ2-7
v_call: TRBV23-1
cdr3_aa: CASSQRRVGSYEQYF
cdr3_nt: TGCGCCAGCAGTCAACGCAGGGTAGGGTCCTACGAGCAGTACTTC

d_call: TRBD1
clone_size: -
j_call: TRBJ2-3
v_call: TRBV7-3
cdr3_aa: CASSPTRTGGTDTQYF
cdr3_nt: TGTGCCAGCAGCCCCACTCGGACAGGGGGCACAGATACGCAGTATTTT

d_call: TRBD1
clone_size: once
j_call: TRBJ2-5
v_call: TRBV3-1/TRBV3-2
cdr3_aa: CASSTGAQETQYF
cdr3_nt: TGTGCCAGCAGCACAGGGGCCCAAGAGACCCAGTACTTC

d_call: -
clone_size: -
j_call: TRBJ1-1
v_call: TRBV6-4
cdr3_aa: CASSDSGLGRTEAFF
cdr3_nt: TGTGCCAGCAGTGACTCCGGTTTGGGCAGGACTGAAGCTTTCTTT

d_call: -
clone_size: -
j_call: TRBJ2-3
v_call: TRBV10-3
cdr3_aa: CAISEEKGGGGTDTQYF
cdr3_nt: TGTGCCATCAGTGAGGAGAAGGGGGGGGGCGGCACAGATACGCAGTATTTT

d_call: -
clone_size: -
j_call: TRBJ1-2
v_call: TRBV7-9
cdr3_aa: CASSLGGGPGYTF
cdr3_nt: TGTGCCAGCAGCTTAGGTGGGGGCCCTGGCTACACCTTC

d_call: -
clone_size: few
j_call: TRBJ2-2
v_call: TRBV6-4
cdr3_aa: CASSDSSLGNTGELFF
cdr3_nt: TGTGCCAGCAGTGACTCATCTCTAGGGAACACCGGGGAGCTGTTTTTT

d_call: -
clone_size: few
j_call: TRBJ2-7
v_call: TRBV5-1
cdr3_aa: CASSRTLGSYEQYF
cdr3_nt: TGCGCCAGCAGCCGGACACTGGGCTCCTACGAGCAGTACTTC

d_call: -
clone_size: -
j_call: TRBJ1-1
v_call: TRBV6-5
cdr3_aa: CASSWGQGEAFF
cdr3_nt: TGTGCCAGCAGTTGGGGGCAGGGTGAAGCTTTCTTT

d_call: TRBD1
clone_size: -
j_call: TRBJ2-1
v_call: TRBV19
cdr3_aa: CASSSPRQGRGEQFF
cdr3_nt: TGTGCCAGTAGTTCACCGCGACAGGGAAGGGGTGAGCAGTTCTTC

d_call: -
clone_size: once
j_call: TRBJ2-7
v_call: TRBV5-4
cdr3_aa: CASSLEQTTYEQYF
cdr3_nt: TGTGCCAGCAGCTTGGAACAGACCACCTACGAGCAGTACTTC

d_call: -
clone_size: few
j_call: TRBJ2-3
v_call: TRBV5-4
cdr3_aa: CASSLRTGTSTDTQYF
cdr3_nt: TGTGCCAGCAGCTTGAGGACGGGGACTAGCACAGATACGCAGTATTTT

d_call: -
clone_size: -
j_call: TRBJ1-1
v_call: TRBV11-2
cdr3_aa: CASSSGDSFEAFF
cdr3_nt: TGTGCCAGCAGCTCGGGAGACAGCTTCGAAGCTTTCTTT

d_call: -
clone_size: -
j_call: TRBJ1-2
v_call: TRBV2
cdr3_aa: CASSEGQYYGYTF
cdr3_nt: TGTGCCAGCAGTGAAGGACAGTACTATGGCTACACCTTC

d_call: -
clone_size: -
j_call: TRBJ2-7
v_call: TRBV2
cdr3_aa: CASTGMWDEQYF
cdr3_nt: TGTGCCAGCACCGGGATGTGGGACGAGCAGTACTTC

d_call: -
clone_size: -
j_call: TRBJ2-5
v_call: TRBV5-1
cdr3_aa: CASSLSRPGGQETQYF
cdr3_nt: TGCGCCAGCAGCTTGAGCAGGCCAGGTGGACAAGAGACCCAGTACTTC

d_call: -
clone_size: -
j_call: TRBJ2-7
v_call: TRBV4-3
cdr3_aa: CASSQDVNSYEQYF
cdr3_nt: TGCGCCAGCAGCCAAGATGTCAACTCCTACGAGCAGTACTTC

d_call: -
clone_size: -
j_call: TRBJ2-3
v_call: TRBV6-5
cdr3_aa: CASSSAYTQYF
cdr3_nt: TGTGCCAGCAGTTCCGCGTATACGCAGTATTTT

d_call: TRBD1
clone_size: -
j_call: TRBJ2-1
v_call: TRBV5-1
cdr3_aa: CASSLGQGYNEQFF
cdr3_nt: TGCGCCAGCAGCCTAGGACAGGGCTACAATGAGCAGTTCTTC

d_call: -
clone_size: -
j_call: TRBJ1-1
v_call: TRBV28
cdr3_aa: CASSQTVGTEAFF
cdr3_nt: TGTGCCAGCAGTCAGACAGTGGGCACTGAAGCTTTCTTT

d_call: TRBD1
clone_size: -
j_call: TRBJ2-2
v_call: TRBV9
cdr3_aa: CASSGPRGRGLTGELFF
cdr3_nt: TGTGCCAGCAGCGGCCCCCGGGGCAGGGGGCTCACCGGGGAGCTGTTTTTT

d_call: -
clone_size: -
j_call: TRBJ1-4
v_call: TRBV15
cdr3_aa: CATSRDRGREKLFF
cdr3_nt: TGTGCCACCAGCAGAGACAGGGGACGTGAAAAACTGTTTTTT

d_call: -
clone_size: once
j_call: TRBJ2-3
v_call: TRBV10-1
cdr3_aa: CASSESGPLAPDTQYF
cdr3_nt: TGCGCCAGCAGTGAGTCGGGCCCTCTCGCACCAGATACGCAGTATTTT

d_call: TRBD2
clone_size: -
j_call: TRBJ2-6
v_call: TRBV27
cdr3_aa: CASSSIAGMSSGANVLTF
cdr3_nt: TGTGCCAGCAGTTCAATAGCGGGGATGAGCTCTGGGGCCAACGTCCTGACTTTC

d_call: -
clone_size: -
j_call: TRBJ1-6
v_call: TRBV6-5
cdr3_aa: CASSYPGSPLHF
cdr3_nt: TGTGCCAGCAGTTACCCGGGATCACCCCTCCACTTT

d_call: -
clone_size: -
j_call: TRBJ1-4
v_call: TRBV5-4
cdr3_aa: CASSSLSTNEKLFF
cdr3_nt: TGTGCCAGCAGCTCCCTAAGTACTAATGAAAAACTGTTTTTT

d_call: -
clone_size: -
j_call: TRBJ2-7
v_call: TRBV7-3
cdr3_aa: CASSLMGEQGSEQYF
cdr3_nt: TGTGCCAGCAGCTTAATGGGGGAACAGGGAAGCGAGCAGTACTTC

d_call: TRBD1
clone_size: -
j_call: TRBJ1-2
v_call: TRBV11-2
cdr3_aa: CASSSLLRDSYGYTF
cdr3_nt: TGTGCCAGCAGCTCCCTCCTCCGGGACAGCTATGGCTACACCTTC

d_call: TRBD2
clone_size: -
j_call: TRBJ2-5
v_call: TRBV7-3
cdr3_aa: CASSASAPSSGGGSGQYF
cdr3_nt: TGTGCCAGCAGCGCATCCGCCCCATCCAGCGGGGGCGGGTCGGGCCAGTACTTC

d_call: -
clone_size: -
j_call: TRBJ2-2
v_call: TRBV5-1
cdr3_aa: CASSPYVNTGELFF
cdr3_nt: TGCGCCAGCAGCCCCTACGTGAACACCGGGGAGCTGTTTTTT

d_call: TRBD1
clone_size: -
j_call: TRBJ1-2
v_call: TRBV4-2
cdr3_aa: CASSQDLLEGASNYGYTF
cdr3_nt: TGTGCCAGCAGCCAAGATCTGTTGGAGGGGGCCTCTAACTATGGCTACACCTTC

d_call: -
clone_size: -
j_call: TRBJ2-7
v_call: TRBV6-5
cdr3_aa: CATDRDLVREQYF
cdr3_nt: TGTGCCACCGACCGGGACTTAGTCAGGGAGCAGTACTTC

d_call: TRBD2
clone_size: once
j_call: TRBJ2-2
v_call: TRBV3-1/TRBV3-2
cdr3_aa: CASSSGTSGYTGELFF
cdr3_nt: TGTGCCAGCAGTTCCGGGACTAGCGGTTACACCGGGGAGCTGTTTTTT

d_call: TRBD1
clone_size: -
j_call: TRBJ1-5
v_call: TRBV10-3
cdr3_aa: CAISRDRVSNQPQHF
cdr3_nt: TGTGCCATCAGCCGGGACAGGGTTAGCAATCAGCCCCAGCATTTT

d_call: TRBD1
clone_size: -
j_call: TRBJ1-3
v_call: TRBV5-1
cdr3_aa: CASSSATGSGNTIYF
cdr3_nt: TGCGCCAGCAGCTCCGCGACAGGGTCTGGAAACACCATATATTTT

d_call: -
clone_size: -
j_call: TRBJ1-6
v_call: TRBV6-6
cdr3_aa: CASSYSGAASSPLHF
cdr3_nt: TGTGCCAGCAGTTACTCGGGGGCAGCGAGTTCACCCCTCCACTTT

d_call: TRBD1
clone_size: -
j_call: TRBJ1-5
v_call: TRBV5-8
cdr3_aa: CASSLNPGQGGQPQHF
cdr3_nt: TGTGCCAGCAGTCTTAACCCGGGACAGGGCGGTCAGCCCCAGCATTTT

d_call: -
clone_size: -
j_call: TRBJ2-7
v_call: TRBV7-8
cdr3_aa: CASSLAGTLAHEQYF
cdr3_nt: TGTGCCAGCAGCTTAGCAGGTACCTTAGCCCACGAGCAGTACTTC

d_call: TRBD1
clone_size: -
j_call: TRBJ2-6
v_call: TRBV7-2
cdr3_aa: CASSLLFDRAGANVLTF
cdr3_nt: TGTGCCAGCAGCCTACTTTTCGACAGGGCTGGGGCCAACGTCCTGACTTTC

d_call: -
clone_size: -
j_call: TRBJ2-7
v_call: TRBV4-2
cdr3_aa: CASSPRTSAGEQYF
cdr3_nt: TGTGCCAGCAGCCCACGAACTAGTGCGGGCGAGCAGTACTTC

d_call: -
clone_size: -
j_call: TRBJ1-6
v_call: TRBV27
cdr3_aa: CASSQLPGSDSPLHF
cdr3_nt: TGTGCCAGCAGTCAACTCCCCGGGTCTGATTCACCCCTCCACTTT